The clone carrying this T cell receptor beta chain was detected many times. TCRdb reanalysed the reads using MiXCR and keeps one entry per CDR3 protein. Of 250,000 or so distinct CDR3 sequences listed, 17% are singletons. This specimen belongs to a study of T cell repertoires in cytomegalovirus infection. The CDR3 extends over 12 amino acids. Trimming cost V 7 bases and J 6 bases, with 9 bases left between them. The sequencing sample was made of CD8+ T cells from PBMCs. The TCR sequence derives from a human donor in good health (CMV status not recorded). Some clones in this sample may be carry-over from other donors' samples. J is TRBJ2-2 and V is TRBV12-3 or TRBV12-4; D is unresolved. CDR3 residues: CASTPRPGELFF. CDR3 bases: TGTGCCAGCACTCCCCGACCCGGGGAGCTGTTTTTT.